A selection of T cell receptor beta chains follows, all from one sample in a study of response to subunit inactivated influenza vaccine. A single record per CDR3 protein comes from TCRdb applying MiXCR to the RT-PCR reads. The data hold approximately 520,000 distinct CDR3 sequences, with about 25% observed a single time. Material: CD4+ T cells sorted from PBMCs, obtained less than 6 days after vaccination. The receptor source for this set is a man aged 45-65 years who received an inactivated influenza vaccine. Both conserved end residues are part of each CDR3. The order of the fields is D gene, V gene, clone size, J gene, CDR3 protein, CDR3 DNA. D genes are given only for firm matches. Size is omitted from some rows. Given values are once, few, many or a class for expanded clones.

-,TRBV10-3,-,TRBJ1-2,CAISESGGSYGYTF,TGTGCCATCAGTGAGTCGGGGGGTAGCTATGGCTACACCTTC
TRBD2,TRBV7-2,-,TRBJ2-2,CASSLRGRNTGELFF,TGTGCCAGCAGCTTACGCGGGAGGAACACCGGGGAGCTGTTTTTT
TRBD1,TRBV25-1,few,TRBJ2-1,CASHRTGNNEQFF,TGTGCCAGTCATCGGACAGGGAACAATGAGCAGTTCTTC
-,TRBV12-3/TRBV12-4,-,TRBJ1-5,CASRFGNQPQHF,TGTGCCAGCAGGTTCGGCAATCAGCCCCAGCATTTT
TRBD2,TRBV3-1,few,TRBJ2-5,CASSQRLAGQDF,TGTGCCAGCAGCCAAAGACTAGCGGGACAGGACTTC
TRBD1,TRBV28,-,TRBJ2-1,CASTPGQGLEQFF,TGTGCCAGCACTCCGGGACAGGGGCTCGAGCAGTTCTTC
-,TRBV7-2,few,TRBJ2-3,CASRRQRSADTQYF,TGTGCCAGCCGTCGCCAGCGGTCCGCAGATACGCAGTATTTT
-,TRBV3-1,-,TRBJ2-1,CASSPGTYEQFF,TGTGCCAGCAGCCCCGGGACTTATGAGCAGTTCTTC
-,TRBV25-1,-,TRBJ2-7,CASSDLTHPYEQYF,TGTGCCAGCAGTGATCTGACACATCCCTACGAGCAGTACTTC
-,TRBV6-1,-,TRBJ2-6,CASSEQASGSGANVLTF,TGTGCCAGCAGTGAACAGGCCTCAGGCTCTGGGGCCAACGTCCTGACTTTC
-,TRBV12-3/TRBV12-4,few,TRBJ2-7,CASSIGVGEQYF,TGTGCCAGCAGCATCGGGGTGGGCGAGCAGTACTTC
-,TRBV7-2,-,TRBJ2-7,CASSLASRFYEQYF,TGTGCCAGCAGCTTAGCTTCTCGGTTCTACGAGCAGTACTTC
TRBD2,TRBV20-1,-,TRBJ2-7,CSAFGTSGREFDEQYF,TGCAGTGCTTTTGGCACTAGCGGGAGGGAGTTCGACGAGCAGTACTTC
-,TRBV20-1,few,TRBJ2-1,CSASPGTRGWNEQFF,TGCAGTGCTAGTCCCGGGACGCGGGGATGGAATGAGCAGTTCTTC
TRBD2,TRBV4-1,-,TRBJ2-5,CASSQDPAGGQETQYF,TGCGCCAGCAGCCAAGACCCAGCGGGAGGGCAAGAGACCCAGTACTTC
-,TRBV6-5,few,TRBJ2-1,CASSYSSGTGYNEQFF,TGTGCCAGCAGTTACTCCTCGGGGACGGGGTACAATGAGCAGTTCTTC
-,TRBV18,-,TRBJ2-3,CASSPPRGSTDTQYF,TGTGCCAGCTCACCACCCCGGGGAAGCACAGATACGCAGTATTTT
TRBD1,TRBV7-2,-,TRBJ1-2,CASSFRTGGHGYTF,TGTGCCAGCAGCTTTAGGACAGGGGGCCATGGCTACACCTTC
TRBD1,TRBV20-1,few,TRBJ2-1,CSASTGTGAYNEQFF,TGCAGTGCTAGTACCGGGACAGGAGCCTACAATGAGCAGTTCTTC
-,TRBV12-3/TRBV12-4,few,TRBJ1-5,CASQGNSNQPQHF,TGTGCCAGCCAGGGAAATAGCAATCAGCCCCAGCATTTT
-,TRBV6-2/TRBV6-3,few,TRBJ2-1,CASRSGAGAILSYNEQFF,TGTGCCAGCAGATCTGGCGCAGGGGCCATCCTCTCCTACAATGAGCAGTTCTTC
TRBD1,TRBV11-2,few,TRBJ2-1,CASSQQGTGGNEQFF,TGTGCCAGCAGCCAACAAGGGACAGGGGGGAATGAGCAGTTCTTC
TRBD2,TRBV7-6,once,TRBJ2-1,CASSSLSGGAGEQFF,TGTGCCAGCAGCTCCCTGAGCGGGGGGGCAGGTGAGCAGTTCTTC
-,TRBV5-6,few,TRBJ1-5,CASSLAVGNQPQHF,TGTGCCAGCAGCTTGGCTGTGGGCAATCAGCCCCAGCATTTT